Listed here is a single T cell receptor (beta chain). This CDR3 region has 13 residues. The germline V and J ends were trimmed by 0 bases and 6 bases, with 6 bases remaining between them. The V gene's germline CDR1 is LNHNV and CDR2 YYDKDF (reference sequence). This sample was taken from a study of cytomegalovirus exposure and HLA in healthy donors. Study background: Of around 410 genotyped donors, 80% to 85% grouped in the Caucasian-associated ancestry cluster.

The PCR ran on 60 Vbeta and 13 Jbeta primers. Libraries were prepared by immunoSEQ multiplex PCR; TCRdb keeps only in-frame clonotypes and omits some of them. The sample consists of about 170,000 clones, 60% to 80% of them appearing once. The origin of this receptor is a woman between 50 and 59 years old in good health and CMV-seropositive. This sequence joins TRBV15 and TRBJ1-5; D not certain. Sequencing was carried out using PBMCs. CDR3 region: CATSRDLSQPQHF. Written as DNA, the CDR3 is TGTGCCACCAGCAGAGATCTAAGTCAGCCCCAGCATTTT.